This T cell receptor beta chain was observed in a study of TIL therapy for anti-PD-1-resistant metastatic lung cancer. This clone was found once. The germline CDR1 and CDR2 sequences are SGHVS and FQNEAQ. This CDR3 has 14 amino acids. Trimming shortened V by 5 bases and J by 5 bases, and 13 bases separated the two germline ends. Regarding time point: pre-treatment sample, taken before nivolumab and TIL therapy. This was the immunoSEQ v3 assay. Libraries were sequenced to 2 million to 2.5 million read pairs (survey) or 5-6 million (deep). Assay: immunoSEQ multiplex PCR; the TCRdb copy retains only in-frame clones and omits some. Among around 50,000 clones listed, 70% to 75% were seen once.

Sequenced here: blood, sampled at baseline. This clonotype originated in a person aged 25-85 years with non-small cell lung cancer. This sequence joins TRBV7-8 and TRBJ2-1, with no clear D. DNA of the CDR3: TGTGCCAGCAGCCCCCAGTCGGGCCACAATGAGCAGTTCTTC. It yields the protein CASSPQSGHNEQFF. The whole variable domain, remainder taken from reference TRBV7-8 and TRBJ2-1, is GAGVSQSPRYKVAKRGQDVALRCDPISGHVSLFWYQQALGQGPEFLTYFQNEAQLDKSGLPSDRFFAERPEGSVSTLKIQRTQQEDSAVYLCASSPQSGHNEQFFGPGTRLTVL.